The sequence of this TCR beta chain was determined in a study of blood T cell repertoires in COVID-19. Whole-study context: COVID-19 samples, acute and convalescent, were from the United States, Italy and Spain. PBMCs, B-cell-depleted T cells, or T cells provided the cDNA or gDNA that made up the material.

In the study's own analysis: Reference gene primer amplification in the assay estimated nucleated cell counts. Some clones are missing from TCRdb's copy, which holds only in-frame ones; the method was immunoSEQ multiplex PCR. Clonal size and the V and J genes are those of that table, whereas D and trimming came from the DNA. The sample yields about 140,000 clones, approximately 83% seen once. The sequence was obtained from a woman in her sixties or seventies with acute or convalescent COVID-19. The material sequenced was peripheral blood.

CDR3 sequence (DNA): TGTGCCAGCAGTTTCCTTGGGACAGGGGGAAAGTACGAGCAGTACTTC. It translates to CASSFLGTGGKYEQYF. The chain uses TRBV6-5 and TRBJ2-7, with 11 bases lining up with TRBD1. J lost 4 bases, V lost 4 bases, and 9 bases had no gene match. The CDR3 extends over 16 amino acids. Germline loops: CDR1 MNHEY, CDR2 SVGAGI.